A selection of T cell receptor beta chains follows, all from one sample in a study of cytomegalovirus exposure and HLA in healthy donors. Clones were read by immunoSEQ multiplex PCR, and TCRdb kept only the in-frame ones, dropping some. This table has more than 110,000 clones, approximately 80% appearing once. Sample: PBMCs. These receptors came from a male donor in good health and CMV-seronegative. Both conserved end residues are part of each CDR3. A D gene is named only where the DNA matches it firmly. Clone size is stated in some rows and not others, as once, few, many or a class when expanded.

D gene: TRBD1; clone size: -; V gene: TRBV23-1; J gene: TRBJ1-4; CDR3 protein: CASQGDRGREKLFF; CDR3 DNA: TGCGCCAGTCAAGGGGACAGGGGACGTGAAAAACTGTTTTTT
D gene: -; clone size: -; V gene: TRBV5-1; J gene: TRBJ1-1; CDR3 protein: CASSRELMNTEAFF; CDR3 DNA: TGCGCCAGCAGCAGGGAGCTCATGAACACTGAAGCTTTCTTT
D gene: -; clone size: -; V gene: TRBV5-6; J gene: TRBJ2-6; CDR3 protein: CASSLLAGGGANVLTF; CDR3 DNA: TGTGCCAGCAGCCTCCTAGCAGGAGGTGGGGCCAACGTCCTGACTTTC
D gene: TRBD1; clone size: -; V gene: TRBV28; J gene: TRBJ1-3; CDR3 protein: CASSLTGRGNTIYF; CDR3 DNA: TGTGCCAGCAGTTTGACAGGGAGAGGAAACACCATATATTTT
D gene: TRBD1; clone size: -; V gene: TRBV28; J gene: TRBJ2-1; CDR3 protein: CASSLKWNRGASNEQFF; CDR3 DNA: TGTGCCAGCAGTTTAAAGTGGAACAGGGGCGCATCCAATGAGCAGTTCTTC
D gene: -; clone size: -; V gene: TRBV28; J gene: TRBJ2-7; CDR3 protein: CASSTHGDTYEQYF; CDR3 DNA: TGTGCCAGCAGTACTCATGGGGACACCTACGAGCAGTACTTC
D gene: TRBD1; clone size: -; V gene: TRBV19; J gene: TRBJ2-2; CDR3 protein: CASAGTEDTGELFF; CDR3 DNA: TGTGCCAGCGCCGGGACAGAAGACACCGGGGAGCTGTTTTTT
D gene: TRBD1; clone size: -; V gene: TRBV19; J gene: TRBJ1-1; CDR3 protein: CASSGYRGSPEAFF; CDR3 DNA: TGTGCCAGTAGTGGGTACAGGGGTTCACCTGAAGCTTTCTTT
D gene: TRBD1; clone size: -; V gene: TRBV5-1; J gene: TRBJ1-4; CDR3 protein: CASSQGAEDEKLFF; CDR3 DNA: TGCGCCAGCAGCCAGGGGGCGGAGGATGAAAAACTGTTTTTT
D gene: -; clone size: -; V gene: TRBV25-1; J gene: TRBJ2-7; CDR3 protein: CASSDRGLTSEQYF; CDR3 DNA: TGTGCCAGCAGTGATCGGGGTCTCACCTCCGAGCAGTACTTC
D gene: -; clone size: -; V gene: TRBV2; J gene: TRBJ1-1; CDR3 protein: CASLSGGAFF; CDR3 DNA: TGTGCCAGCCTCTCGGGGGGGGCTTTCTTT
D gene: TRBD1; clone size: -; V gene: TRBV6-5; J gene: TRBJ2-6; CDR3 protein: CASSPRTGGANVLTF; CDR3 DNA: TGTGCCAGCAGTCCACGGACAGGTGGGGCCAACGTCCTGACTTTC
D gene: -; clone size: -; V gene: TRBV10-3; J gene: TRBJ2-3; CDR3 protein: CATTYRTITTDTQYF; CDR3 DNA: TGTGCCACCACCTATAGGACTATAACCACAGATACGCAATATTTT
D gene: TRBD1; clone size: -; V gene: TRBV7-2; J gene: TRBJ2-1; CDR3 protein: CASSKGTGGALYNEQFF; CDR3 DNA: TGTGCCAGCAGCAAAGGGACAGGGGGCGCCTTGTACAATGAGCAGTTCTTC
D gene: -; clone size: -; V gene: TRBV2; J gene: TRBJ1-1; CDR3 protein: CASSEAGRNTEAFF; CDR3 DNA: TGTGCCAGCAGTGAAGCGGGCAGGAACACTGAAGCTTTCTTT
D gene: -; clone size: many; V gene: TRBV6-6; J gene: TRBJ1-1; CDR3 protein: CASSYSTANTEAFF; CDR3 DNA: TGTGCCAGCAGTTACTCTACAGCTAACACTGAAGCTTTCTTT
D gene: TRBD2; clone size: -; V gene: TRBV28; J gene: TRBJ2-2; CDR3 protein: CASSPGLAGNTGELFF; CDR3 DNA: TGTGCCAGCAGCCCCGGACTAGCGGGGAACACCGGGGAGCTGTTTTTT
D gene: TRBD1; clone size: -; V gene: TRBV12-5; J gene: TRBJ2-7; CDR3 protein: CASGFAPPLQGAEDEQYF; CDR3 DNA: TGTGCTAGTGGTTTTGCTCCCCCATTACAGGGGGCAGAAGACGAGCAGTACTTC
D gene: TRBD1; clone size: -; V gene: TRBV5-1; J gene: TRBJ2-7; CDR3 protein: CASSLTGAYEQYF; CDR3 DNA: TGCGCCAGCAGCTTGACAGGGGCCTACGAGCAGTACTTC
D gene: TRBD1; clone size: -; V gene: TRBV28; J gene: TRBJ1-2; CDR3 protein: CASSVRGRGYTF; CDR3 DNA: TGTGCCAGCAGTGTTAGGGGGCGCGGCTACACCTTC
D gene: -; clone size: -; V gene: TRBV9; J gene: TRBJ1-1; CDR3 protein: CASSATDAGGEAFF; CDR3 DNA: TGTGCCAGCAGCGCGACCGACGCGGGAGGGGAAGCTTTCTTT
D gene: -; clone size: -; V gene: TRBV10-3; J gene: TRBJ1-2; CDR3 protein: CAISEDSFYGYTF; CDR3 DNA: TGTGCCATCAGTGAGGACAGCTTCTATGGCTACACCTTC
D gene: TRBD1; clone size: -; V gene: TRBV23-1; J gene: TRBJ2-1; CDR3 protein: CAQFGTYRGPSYEQFF; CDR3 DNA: TGCGCCCAATTCGGGACCTACAGGGGCCCGAGCTATGAGCAGTTCTTC
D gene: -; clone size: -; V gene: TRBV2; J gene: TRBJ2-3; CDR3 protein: CASSPALSIDTQYF; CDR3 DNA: TGTGCCAGCTCCCCCGCGTTATCCATAGATACGCAGTATTTT
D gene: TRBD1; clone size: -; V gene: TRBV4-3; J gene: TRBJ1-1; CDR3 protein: CASTRDRAMNTEAFF; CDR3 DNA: TGCGCCAGCACCCGGGACAGGGCCATGAACACTGAAGCTTTCTTT
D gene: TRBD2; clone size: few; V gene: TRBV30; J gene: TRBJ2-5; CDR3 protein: CAWSIAGGQETQYF; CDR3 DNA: TGTGCCTGGAGCATAGCGGGAGGGCAAGAGACCCAGTACTTC
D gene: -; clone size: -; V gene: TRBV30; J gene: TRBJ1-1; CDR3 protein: CAWSVNRQGRAFF; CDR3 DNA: TGTGCCTGGAGTGTAAATCGCCAGGGGAGAGCTTTCTTT
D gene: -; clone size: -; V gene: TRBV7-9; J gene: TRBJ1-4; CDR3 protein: CASSYQEGEKLFF; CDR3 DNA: TGTGCCAGCAGCTACCAGGAAGGTGAAAAACTGTTTTTT
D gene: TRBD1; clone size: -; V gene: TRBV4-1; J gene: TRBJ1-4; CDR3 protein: CASSQEGTGGRKLFF; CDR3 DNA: TGCGCCAGCAGCCAAGAAGGGACAGGGGGGCGAAAACTGTTTTTT
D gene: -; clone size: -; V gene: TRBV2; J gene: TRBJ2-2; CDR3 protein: CASNRDGPGELFF; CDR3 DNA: TGTGCCAGCAACAGGGACGGCCCCGGGGAGCTGTTTTTT
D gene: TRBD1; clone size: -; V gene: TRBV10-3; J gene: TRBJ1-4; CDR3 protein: CAIGLGTGTEKLFF; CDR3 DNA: TGTGCCATCGGCCTTGGGACAGGAACGGAAAAACTGTTTTTT
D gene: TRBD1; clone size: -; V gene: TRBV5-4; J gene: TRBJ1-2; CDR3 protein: CASSSEGAFQKGYTF; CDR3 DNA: TGTGCCAGCAGCTCAGAGGGGGCTTTCCAAAAGGGCTACACCTTC
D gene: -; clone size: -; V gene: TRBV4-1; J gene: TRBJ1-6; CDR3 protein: CASSLGPGNSPLHF; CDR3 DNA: TGCGCCAGCAGCCTCGGGCCGGGGAATTCACCCCTCCACTTT
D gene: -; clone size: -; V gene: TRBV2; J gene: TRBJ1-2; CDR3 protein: CASRADLTNYGYTF; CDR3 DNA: TGTGCCAGCAGAGCGGACCTGACTAACTATGGCTACACCTTC
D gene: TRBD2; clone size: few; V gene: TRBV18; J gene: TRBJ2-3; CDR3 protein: CASSPQTIPRGLVKDTQYF; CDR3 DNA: TGTGCCAGCTCACCGCAAACGATCCCCAGGGGACTAGTAAAAGATACGCAGTATTTT
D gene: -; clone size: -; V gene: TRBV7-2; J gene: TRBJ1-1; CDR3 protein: CASSLFIDGGTEAFF; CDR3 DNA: TGTGCCAGCAGCTTATTTATTGACGGGGGCACTGAAGCTTTCTTT
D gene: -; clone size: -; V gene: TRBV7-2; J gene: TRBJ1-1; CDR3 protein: CASSLSAGGMGPNTEAFF; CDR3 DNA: TGTGCCAGCAGCTTAAGCGCTGGGGGGATGGGGCCGAACACTGAAGCTTTCTTT
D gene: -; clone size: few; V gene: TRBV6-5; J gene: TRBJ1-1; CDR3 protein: CASSSTWRGTEAFF; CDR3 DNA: TGTGCCAGCAGTTCAACCTGGCGAGGCACTGAAGCTTTCTTT
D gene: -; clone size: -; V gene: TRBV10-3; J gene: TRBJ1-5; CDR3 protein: CAISESSGNQPQHF; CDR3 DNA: TGTGCCATCAGTGAGTCTTCGGGCAATCAGCCCCAGCATTTT
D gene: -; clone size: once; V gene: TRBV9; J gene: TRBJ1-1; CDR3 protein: CASSVVSVSNTEAFF; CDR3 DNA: TGTGCCAGCAGCGTAGTATCAGTTTCGAACACTGAAGCTTTCTTT
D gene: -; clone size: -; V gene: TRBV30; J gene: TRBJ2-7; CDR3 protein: CAWRGGGASEQYF; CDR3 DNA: TGTGCCTGGAGAGGAGGGGGGGCCAGCGAGCAGTACTTC